The 21 T cell receptor beta chains below all came from one sample that was sequenced in a study of blood T cell repertoires in COVID-19. Method: immunoSEQ multiplex PCR; TCRdb's copy keeps in-frame clones and lacks some. The sample has about half a million clones, approximately 85% seen once. The sequenced sample consisted of peripheral blood. The receptors derive from a human donor in a cohort sampled during active COVID-19.

This clone is a singleton in its sample. The chain employs TRBV12-3 or TRBV12-4 and TRBJ1-2; D unclear. CDR3 size: 11 residues. V was trimmed by 3 bases and J by 8 bases, leaving 7 bases between them. Written as DNA, the CDR3 is TGTGCCAGCAGTTTCGGTTACGGCTACACCTTC. This sequence encodes CASSFGYGYTF.

The CDR3 here is CATSDAGTSSYEQYF. The CDR3 region has the DNA TGTGCCACCAGTGATGCCGGGACTAGCTCCTACGAGCAGTACTTC. This chain connects TRBV24-1 to TRBJ2-7; 8 bases are a match to TRBD2. Germline CDR1 is KGHDR and CDR2 is SFDVKD. The CDR3 has 15 amino acids. Trimming at V came to 3 bases and at J to 0 bases, leaving 3 bases not matched to a gene.

For the CDR3, the DNA is TGTGCCAGCAGTGCAGGGGACGTTATGAACACTGAAGCTTTCTTT. Its protein is CASSAGDVMNTEAFF. This chain joins TRBV28 and TRBJ1-1; D perhaps matches TRBD1 (6 bases). With 5 bases removed from V and 0 bases from J, the gap between germline ends came to 13 bases. Per germline, CDR1 MDHEN and CDR2 SYDVKM. This CDR3 contains 15 residues.

Concerning this clone itself: Other DNA sequences in this sample translate to the same CDR3. The chain is built from TRBV5-1 and TRBJ2-5, with D possibly matching TRBD1 (6 bases). Germline V gene data show CDR1 as SGHRS and CDR2 as YFSETQ. V was pared by 2 bases and J by 3 bases, with 8 bases between. The CDR3 length is 13 residues. CDR3 sequence: CASSFAGEETQYF. Here the CDR3 DNA reads TGCGCCAGCAGCTTTGCAGGGGAAGAGACCCAGTACTTC.

This chain connects TRBV7-3 to TRBJ2-5, with 10 bases matching TRBD2. V dropped 5 bases and J dropped 2; count of bases not matched to a gene: 8. Germline assignment: CDR1 SGHTA and CDR2 FQGTGA. This CDR3 is built from 16 residues. The CDR3 loop is CASSASRTSGQETQYF. The CDR3 region has the DNA TGTGCCAGCAGCGCAAGCCGGACTAGCGGACAAGAGACCCAGTACTTC.

This clone has a single count. V usage is TRBV10-3 and J usage is TRBJ2-7, with TRBD2 as a possible D gene (5 bases). Germline assignment: CDR1 ENHRY and CDR2 SYGVKD. This CDR3 has 14 amino acids. Trimming cost V 5 bases and J 1 base, with 12 bases left between them. CDR3 sequence: CAISSSAASYEQYF. As DNA, the CDR3 is TGTGCCATCAGTTCATCAGCGGCGTCCTACGAGCAGTACTTC.

The chain combines TRBV29-1 with TRBJ2-7, with 9 bases aligning to TRBD1. V shed 7 bases and J 4 bases; nucleotides not matched to a gene: 5. Germline loops: CDR1 SQVTM, CDR2 ANQGSEA. The CDR3 is made up of 12 amino acids. CDR3 sequence (DNA): TGCAGCGCCGGGACAGGGAGGTACGAGCAGTACTTC. Encoded protein: CSAGTGRYEQYF.

The chain combines TRBV4-3 with TRBJ2-7, with D maybe TRBD2 (5 bases). V was pared by 0 bases and J by 0 bases, with 9 bases between. CDR1 LGHNA and CDR2 YSLEER come from the germline V gene. The CDR3 spans 15 residues. The CDR3 DNA is TGCGCCAGCAGCCAAGAGACTACTCTCTCCTACGAGCAGTACTTC. Its protein product is CASSQETTLSYEQYF.

V gene TRBV4-3 combines with J gene TRBJ1-2, with TRBD1 as a possible D gene (5 bases). Germline V gene sequence: CDR1 LGHNA, CDR2 YSLEER. The CDR3 length is 16 residues. V lost 0 bases and J 4 bases, leaving 15 bases between the germline ends. CDR3 protein: CASSQEGGVPSYGYTF. Written as DNA, the CDR3 is TGCGCCAGCAGCCAAGAGGGAGGGGTTCCATCCTATGGCTACACCTTC.

With regard to this clone: Other DNA sequences in this specimen translate into the identical CDR3. The V gene is TRBV28, the J gene TRBJ1-5; D is possibly TRBD1 (6 bases). Germline V gene data show CDR1 as MDHEN and CDR2 as SYDVKM. The CDR3 consists of 15 residues. Trimming cost V 6 bases and J 2 bases, with 14 bases left between them. This CDR3 is CASRPPGQGNQPQHF. The CDR3 bases are TGTGCCAGCAGACCCCCGGGACAAGGCAATCAGCCCCAGCATTTT.

The chain couples TRBV19 to TRBJ2-7; TRBD2 aligns across 7 bases. The V gene's germline CDR1 is LNHDA and CDR2 SQIVND (reference sequence). CDR3 length: 15 residues. The V segment lost 10 bases and the J segment 2 bases; nucleotides outside the gene matches: 14. The CDR3 bases are TGTGCCACCCCCCCAGGGCCTAGCGGTGCCTACGAGCAGTACTTC. As protein: CATPPGPSGAYEQYF.

The chain has TRBV5-6 and TRBJ2-3; 9 bases are a match to TRBD2. The ends lost 4 bases at V and 0 bases at J; junction bases unmatched: 3. Per germline, CDR1 SGHDT and CDR2 YYEEEE. CDR3 length: 15 residues. CDR3 region: CASSPTSGSTDTQYF. DNA for the CDR3: TGTGCCAGCAGCCCGACTAGCGGTAGCACAGATACGCAGTATTTT.

The chain employs TRBV29-1 and TRBJ2-1, with D possibly matching TRBD2 (6 bases). Per the germline V gene, CDR1 is SQVTM and CDR2 is ANQGSEA. CDR3 length: 13 amino acids. The V and J ends lost 4 bases and 4 bases respectively, with 11 bases between them. This CDR3 is CSVGGGSYNEQFF. CDR3 DNA: TGCAGCGTTGGGGGAGGATCTTACAATGAGCAGTTCTTC.

This clone was detected once. The chain employs TRBV10-3 and TRBJ1-5, with a tentative D call TRBD1 (5 bases). CDR1 ENHRY and CDR2 SYGVKD come from the germline V gene. The CDR3 has 17 amino acids. With 2 bases removed from V and 2 bases from J, the gap between germline ends came to 16 bases. Here the CDR3 reads CAISERPGGLGNQPQHF. CDR3 coding DNA: TGTGCCATCAGTGAGCGACCGGGGGGTCTAGGCAATCAGCCCCAGCATTTT.

The chain links TRBV19 to TRBJ2-5; 8 positions match TRBD1. The junction had 10 bases not matched to a gene; V was cut back by 11 bases and J by 5 bases. Germline V lookup: CDR1 LNHDA, CDR2 SQIVND (reference sequence). The CDR3 extends over 13 amino acids. The CDR3 nucleotides read TGTGCCGGAGGAGACAGGGGCGGGGAGACCCAGTACTTC. Protein product: CAGGDRGGETQYF.

V and J are TRBV30 and TRBJ2-3, with D hard to call. The CDR3 extends over 19 amino acids. The ends were cut back, 0 bases at V and 4 bases at J, with 26 bases in the middle. Germline V CDR1 and CDR2: GTSNPN, SVGIG (reference sequence). The CDR3 region has the DNA TGTGCCTGGAGTGTACTCAAGTTTTTAGGCGGCAGTCGGGCAGATACGCAGTATTTT. This translates into CAWSVLKFLGGSRADTQYF. The whole variable domain, remainder taken from reference TRBV30 and TRBJ2-3, is SQTIHQWPATLVQPVGSPLSLECTVEGTSNPNLYWYRQAAGRGLQLLFYSVGIGQISSEVPQNLSASRPQDRQFILSSKKLLLSDSGFYLCAWSVLKFLGGSRADTQYFGPGTRLTVL.

Worth noting for this clone: Other DNA sequences in the sample encode the same CDR3. The chain combines TRBV5-6 with TRBJ1-1, with TRBD1 identical over 10 bases. V gave up 3 bases and J gave up 4 bases; unmatched junction bases: 3. The CDR3 is made up of 14 amino acids. The germline V gene encodes CDR1 SGHDT and CDR2 YYEEEE. The CDR3 nucleotides are TGTGCCAGCAGCTCTGGGACAGGGGTCACTGAAGCTTTCTTT. Protein sequence: CASSSGTGVTEAFF.

V usage is TRBV18 and J usage is TRBJ2-2; D is possibly TRBD1 (6 bases). CDR1 is KGHSH and CDR2 is LQKENI in the germline V gene. The V end lost 6 bases, the J end lost 0 bases, and 11 bases lay between the germline ends. This CDR3 has 15 amino acids. The chain's CDR3 is CASSNRESNTGELFF. In DNA form, the CDR3 reads TGTGCCAGCTCCAACAGGGAGTCGAACACCGGGGAGCTGTTTTTT.

The V call is TRBV25-1, the J call TRBJ2-1; maybe TRBD2 (6 bases). CDR3 length: 16 residues. Trimming took off 0 bases at V and 7 bases at J, with 16 bases between the two ends. CDR1 MGHDK and CDR2 SYGVNS come from the germline V gene. The CDR3 nucleotides read TGTGCCAGCAGTGAATATGGGGCGGGAAGGTTGAATGAGCAGTTCTTC. It yields the protein CASSEYGAGRLNEQFF.

This clone was seen once. The V gene is TRBV6-5, the J gene TRBJ2-3; no firm D call. Looked up from germline, CDR1 is MNHEY and CDR2 is SVGAGI. CDR3 length: 15 residues. V shed 2 bases and J shed 1 base, with 10 bases lying between them. CDR3 residues: CASSYAAPGTDTQYF. The CDR3 bases are TGTGCCAGCAGTTACGCAGCGCCTGGCACAGATACGCAGTATTTT.

The V and J genes are TRBV30 and TRBJ1-5, with a tentative D call TRBD1 (5 bases). V gave up 3 bases and J gave up 5 bases, with 11 bases separating them. The CDR3 spans 13 residues. Germline V gene lookup returns CDR1 GTSNPN and CDR2 SVGIG (reference sequence). The DNA of the CDR3 is TGTGCCTGGAGCCCAGGACATGATCAGCCCCAGCATTTT. It translates to CAWSPGHDQPQHF.